Listed here are 8 T cell receptor beta chains from one sample, sequenced in a study of OX40 agonist ivuxolimab in advanced cancers. Clones were read by immunoSEQ multiplex PCR, and TCRdb kept only the in-frame ones, dropping some. The repertoire holds approximately 70,000 clones, with more than 60% as singletons. The sample here was CD4+ or CD8+ T cells sorted from blood, taken in a trial of the OX40 agonist ivuxolimab. Source of these receptors: an adult with an advanced solid tumor such as melanoma, head and neck, liver or kidney cancer.

CDR3 sequence: CASSDVGGPGNTIYF. CDR3 nucleotides: TGTGCCAGCAGTGACGTGGGAGGTCCTGGAAACACCATATATTTT. The V gene is TRBV2, the J gene TRBJ1-3; D gene uncertain. Germline V CDR1 and CDR2: SNHLY, FYNNEI. The CDR3 loop spans 15 amino acids. The V and J ends lost 3 bases and 2 bases respectively, with 11 bases between them.

This chain uses TRBV11-1 with TRBJ2-1, with no clear D. Germline V gene sequence: CDR1 SGHAT, CDR2 FQDESV (reference sequence). The CDR3 covers 13 residues. Trimming pared 4 bases from V and 10 bases from J, leaving 14 bases between. The CDR3 is CASSSAGPGEQFF. The CDR3, as DNA: TGTGCCAGCAGCTCGGCCGGCCCCGGCGAGCAGTTCTTC.

This chain connects TRBV2 to TRBJ1-2; 7 nucleotides match TRBD1. The length of the CDR3 is 16 residues. V lost 6 bases and J lost 5; bases outside the gene matches: 15. Germline V lookup: CDR1 SNHLY, CDR2 FYNNEI. In nucleotides, the CDR3 is TGTGCCAGCAGGGGATCCCCGGGACAGATGGGGTATGGCTACACCTTC. Protein product: CASRGSPGQMGYGYTF.

This clone has only one observation. The J gene is TRBJ2-3, the V gene TRBV7-9; 10 bases line up with TRBD2. Trimming took 2 bases from V and 6 from J; bases not matched to a gene: 11. This CDR3 is 17 amino acids long. The germline V gene has CDR1 SEHNR and CDR2 FQNEAQ (reference sequence). The CDR3 nucleotides read TGTGCCAGCAGCTTAACTAGCGGGAATGAGCCGCGGGATACGCAGTATTTT. This codes for CASSLTSGNEPRDTQYF.

The chain combines TRBV5-6 with TRBJ2-3, with D maybe TRBD1 (5 bases). With 1 base removed from V and 2 bases from J, the gap between germline ends came to 11 bases. The CDR3 loop spans 15 amino acids. CDR1 and CDR2 from the germline V gene are SGHDT and YYEEEE. CDR3 nucleotide sequence: TGTGCCAGCAGCTTGTTGACAGCTAACACAGATACGCAGTATTTT. Residues: CASSLLTANTDTQYF.

The chain uses TRBV4-1 and TRBJ2-1; 7 nucleotides line up with TRBD2. This CDR3 has 12 amino acids. Unmatched junction bases numbered 0, after V lost 1 base and J lost 9 bases. Germline assignment: CDR1 MGHRA and CDR2 YSYEKL. The chain's CDR3 is CASSQGGGEQFF. The CDR3 coding sequence is TGCGCCAGCAGCCAAGGCGGGGGTGAGCAGTTCTTC.

V usage is TRBV27 and J usage is TRBJ2-1; possibly TRBD2 for D (6 bases). The length of the CDR3 is 15 residues. Germline CDR1 reads MNHEY; CDR2 reads SMNVEV (reference sequence). Trimming stripped 6 bases from V and 4 bases from J, with 16 bases between. This chain's CDR3 is CASRLLGGRYNEQFF. CDR3 coding DNA: TGTGCCAGCAGGCTCCTCGGAGGGCGTTACAATGAGCAGTTCTTC.

V gene TRBV6-4 combines with J gene TRBJ2-2; D is unclear. CDR1 is MRHNA and CDR2 is SNTAGT in the germline V gene. V was cut by 3 bases and J by 7 bases, with 12 bases left in between. This CDR3 comprises 14 residues. The DNA of the CDR3 is TGTGCCAGCAGTGATTCGGGCGGCCACGGGGAGCTGTTTTTT. Protein: CASSDSGGHGELFF.